This paragraph reports one TCR beta chain. Trimming cost V 1 base and J 4 bases, with 8 bases left between them. Germline assignment: CDR1 SGDLS and CDR2 YYNGEE. The CDR3 contains 13 residues. TEMRA cells were FACS-enriched, unlike CD8+ and CD4+ T cells, which were negatively isolated. RNA amounts of about 0.45 to 1 ug underwent reverse transcription with random hexamers. TCRdb independently ran MiXCR on the immunoSEQ multiplex PCR reads; one entry per CDR3 protein. The table includes 150,000 to 180,000 distinct CDR3 sequences, nearly 97% detected once. This record comes from a study of CD8 T cells in Susac syndrome.

The clonotype was recovered from a human donor with multiple sclerosis. The J gene is TRBJ1-2, the V gene TRBV9, with D unresolved. Source material: CD8+ T cells from PBMCs. The CDR3 region has the DNA TGTGCCAGCAGCGTATCTGACCGCTATGGCTACACCTTC. As protein: CASSVSDRYGYTF.